This is a list of T cell receptor beta chains from one sample in a study of cytomegalovirus exposure and HLA in healthy donors. Data came from immunoSEQ multiplex PCR; TCRdb stores just in-frame clones and leaves some out. Seen in this sample are 60,000 to 75,000 clones; the ten most common clones hold over 1.5%. Material for sequencing was PBMCs. All receptors come from a woman aged 25-40 years in good health and CMV-seronegative. The CDR3 runs from the conserved cysteine through the conserved F or W. A D gene is named only where the DNA matches it firmly.

CDR3 protein: CASSSPGTGLQPQHF; CDR3 DNA: TGTGCCAGCAGTTCGCCCGGGACAGGGCTTCAGCCCCAGCATTTT; V gene: TRBV28; D gene: TRBD1; J gene: TRBJ1-5; CDR3 length: 15
CDR3 protein: CASGTTLYEQYF; CDR3 DNA: TGTGCCAGCGGGACTACCCTATACGAGCAGTACTTC; V gene: TRBV28; D gene: TRBD2; J gene: TRBJ2-7; CDR3 length: 12
CDR3 protein: CASSYLQGPKGETQYF; CDR3 DNA: TGTGCCAGCAGTTACCTCCAGGGTCCTAAGGGAGAGACCCAGTACTTC; V gene: TRBV6-5; D gene: .; J gene: TRBJ2-5; CDR3 length: 16
CDR3 protein: CATSRDRGSGLHSYNEQFF; CDR3 DNA: TGTGCCACCAGCAGAGATCGGGGTAGCGGGCTCCACTCCTACAATGAGCAGTTCTTC; V gene: TRBV15; D gene: TRBD2; J gene: TRBJ2-1; CDR3 length: 19
CDR3 protein: CASSFRQGNTAFF; CDR3 DNA: TGTGCCAGCAGCTTCAGACAGGGCAATACCGCTTTCTTT; V gene: TRBV7-3; D gene: TRBD1; J gene: TRBJ1-1; CDR3 length: 13
CDR3 protein: CASSPLSSSGNTIYF; CDR3 DNA: TGTGCCAGCTCACCACTTTCGAGTTCTGGAAACACCATATATTTT; V gene: TRBV18; D gene: .; J gene: TRBJ1-3; CDR3 length: 15
CDR3 protein: CSISGTVDEQFF; CDR3 DNA: TGCAGCATCAGCGGGACTGTAGATGAGCAGTTCTTC; V gene: TRBV29-1; D gene: TRBD2; J gene: TRBJ2-1; CDR3 length: 12
CDR3 protein: CASSLDRGSGETQYF; CDR3 DNA: TGTGCCAGCAGCTTAGACAGGGGGTCGGGGGAGACCCAGTACTTC; V gene: TRBV7-2; D gene: TRBD1; J gene: TRBJ2-5; CDR3 length: 15
CDR3 protein: CASKRGYEVYEQYF; CDR3 DNA: TGTGCCAGCAAGCGGGGGTATGAAGTCTACGAGCAGTACTTC; V gene: TRBV6-5; D gene: TRBD2; J gene: TRBJ2-7; CDR3 length: 14
CDR3 protein: CAISGQTDNTEAFF; CDR3 DNA: TGTGCCATCAGTGGACAGACGGATAACACTGAAGCTTTCTTT; V gene: TRBV10-3; D gene: .; J gene: TRBJ1-1; CDR3 length: 14
CDR3 protein: CAWSVRGQSSGANVLTF; CDR3 DNA: TGTGCCTGGAGTGTACGGGGACAGAGCTCTGGGGCCAACGTCCTGACTTTC; V gene: TRBV30; D gene: TRBD1; J gene: TRBJ2-6; CDR3 length: 17
CDR3 protein: CASSWSGGAEAFF; CDR3 DNA: TGCGCCAGCAGCTGGTCGGGTGGAGCTGAAGCTTTCTTT; V gene: TRBV5-1; D gene: .; J gene: TRBJ1-1; CDR3 length: 13
CDR3 protein: CASRSLTGVEPQHF; CDR3 DNA: TGTGCCAGCAGGTCTCTGACAGGCGTTGAGCCCCAGCATTTT; V gene: TRBV6-5; D gene: .; J gene: TRBJ1-5; CDR3 length: 14
CDR3 protein: CASSFSASPRLVFDTDTQYF; CDR3 DNA: TGTGCCAGCAGCTTCTCCGCGTCCCCACGACTAGTTTTTGACACAGATACGCAGTATTTT; V gene: TRBV13; D gene: .; J gene: TRBJ2-3; CDR3 length: 20
CDR3 protein: CASSQGTGGTDTQYF; CDR3 DNA: TGCGCCAGCAGCCAAGGAACAGGGGGCACAGATACGCAGTATTTT; V gene: TRBV4-3; D gene: TRBD1; J gene: TRBJ2-3; CDR3 length: 15
CDR3 protein: CASSEGGLAEQYF; CDR3 DNA: TGTGCCAGCAGTGAAGGAGGGTTGGCCGAGCAGTACTTC; V gene: TRBV25-1; D gene: .; J gene: TRBJ2-7; CDR3 length: 13
CDR3 protein: CAISDRDRGYEQYF; CDR3 DNA: TGTGCCATCAGTGATCGAGACAGGGGCTACGAGCAGTACTTC; V gene: TRBV10-3; D gene: TRBD1; J gene: TRBJ2-7; CDR3 length: 14
CDR3 protein: CASSQVGWAGVSTDTQYF; CDR3 DNA: TGTGCCAGCAGCCAAGTTGGGTGGGCGGGGGTAAGCACAGATACGCAGTATTTT; V gene: TRBV4-2; D gene: TRBD2; J gene: TRBJ2-3; CDR3 length: 18
CDR3 protein: CASSIGQGELAYEQYF; CDR3 DNA: TGTGCCAGTAGTATAGGCCAGGGGGAATTGGCGTACGAGCAGTACTTC; V gene: TRBV19; D gene: TRBD1; J gene: TRBJ2-7; CDR3 length: 16
CDR3 protein: CASSASIGQGNYGYTF; CDR3 DNA: TGTGCCAGCAGTGCCTCCATTGGGCAGGGGAACTATGGCTACACCTTC; V gene: TRBV6-1; D gene: .; J gene: TRBJ1-2; CDR3 length: 16
CDR3 protein: CASSQGLAYEQYF; CDR3 DNA: TGCGCCAGCAGCCAGGGACTGGCCTACGAGCAGTACTTC; V gene: TRBV4-3; D gene: .; J gene: TRBJ2-7; CDR3 length: 13
CDR3 protein: CASSLARDLGGTIYF; CDR3 DNA: TGTGCCAGCAGCTTAGCGCGGGACCTCGGTGGCACCATATATTTT; V gene: TRBV7-2; D gene: .; J gene: TRBJ1-3; CDR3 length: 15
CDR3 protein: CASSPVGQYEQYF; CDR3 DNA: TGTGCCAGCAGTCCGGTGGGACAGTACGAGCAGTACTTC; V gene: TRBV6-5; D gene: TRBD1; J gene: TRBJ2-7; CDR3 length: 13
CDR3 protein: CSVASGGSEQYF; CDR3 DNA: TGCAGCGTTGCCTCAGGGGGCAGCGAGCAGTACTTC; V gene: TRBV29-1; D gene: TRBD1; J gene: TRBJ2-7; CDR3 length: 12
CDR3 protein: CASSLGGEGREYEQYF; CDR3 DNA: TGTGCCAGCAGCTTGGGAGGCGAAGGTAGAGAATACGAGCAGTACTTC; V gene: TRBV5-4; D gene: .; J gene: TRBJ2-7; CDR3 length: 16
CDR3 protein: CASAISGGVIQPQHF; CDR3 DNA: TGTGCCAGCGCTATCTCCGGGGGGGTGATTCAGCCCCAGCATTTT; V gene: TRBV27; D gene: .; J gene: TRBJ1-5; CDR3 length: 15
CDR3 protein: CSVESVAGDLDTQYF; CDR3 DNA: TGCAGCGTTGAATCCGTAGCTGGGGACTTAGATACGCAGTATTTT; V gene: TRBV29-1; D gene: .; J gene: TRBJ2-3; CDR3 length: 15
CDR3 protein: CASSPLQGPTYEQYF; CDR3 DNA: TGTGCCAGCAGCCCCTTACAGGGTCCAACCTACGAGCAGTACTTC; V gene: TRBV7-8; D gene: .; J gene: TRBJ2-7; CDR3 length: 15
CDR3 protein: CASRDRAGAYEQYF; CDR3 DNA: TGTGCCAGCAGGGACAGGGCGGGGGCCTACGAGCAGTACTTC; V gene: TRBV6-6; D gene: .; J gene: TRBJ2-7; CDR3 length: 14
CDR3 protein: CASSDREGDTQYF; CDR3 DNA: TGTGCCAGCAGTGACCGGGAGGGGGATACGCAGTATTTT; V gene: TRBV6-4; D gene: TRBD2; J gene: TRBJ2-3; CDR3 length: 13
CDR3 protein: CASSTSSGRLEQFF; CDR3 DNA: TGTGCCAGCTCCACGAGTAGCGGGAGGCTTGAGCAGTTCTTC; V gene: TRBV18; D gene: TRBD2; J gene: TRBJ2-1; CDR3 length: 14
CDR3 protein: CASSGGQKETQYF; CDR3 DNA: TGCGCCAGCAGTGGAGGCCAAAAAGAGACCCAGTACTTC; V gene: TRBV10-1; D gene: .; J gene: TRBJ2-5; CDR3 length: 13
CDR3 protein: CASSQGTASYEQYF; CDR3 DNA: TGCGCCAGCAGCCAAGGGACTGCCTCCTACGAGCAGTACTTC; V gene: TRBV4-3; D gene: .; J gene: TRBJ2-7; CDR3 length: 14
CDR3 protein: CAWEQGMNTEAFF; CDR3 DNA: TGTGCCTGGGAACAGGGGATGAACACTGAAGCTTTCTTT; V gene: TRBV30; D gene: TRBD1; J gene: TRBJ1-1; CDR3 length: 13
CDR3 protein: CASSPSNYPGELFF; CDR3 DNA: TGTGCCAGCAGCCCATCAAACTACCCCGGGGAGCTGTTTTTT; V gene: TRBV27; D gene: .; J gene: TRBJ2-2; CDR3 length: 14
CDR3 protein: CASSYARGSEKLFF; CDR3 DNA: TGTGCCAGCAGTTACGCCAGGGGAAGTGAAAAACTGTTTTTT; V gene: TRBV6-5; D gene: .; J gene: TRBJ1-4; CDR3 length: 14
CDR3 protein: CASSVQGSNSPLHF; CDR3 DNA: TGTGCCAGCAGCGTACAGGGGAGTAATTCACCCCTCCACTTT; V gene: TRBV9; D gene: .; J gene: TRBJ1-6; CDR3 length: 14
CDR3 protein: CSVALEDYGYTF; CDR3 DNA: TGCAGCGTAGCATTGGAGGATTATGGCTACACCTTC; V gene: TRBV29-1; D gene: .; J gene: TRBJ1-2; CDR3 length: 12
CDR3 protein: CASSLGQGAPNEKLFF; CDR3 DNA: TGTGCCAGCAGCCTCGGACAGGGGGCCCCGAATGAAAAACTGTTTTTT; V gene: TRBV5-4; D gene: TRBD1; J gene: TRBJ1-4; CDR3 length: 16
CDR3 protein: CASSLVGAGVLDEQFF; CDR3 DNA: TGCGCCAGCAGCTTGGTGGGAGCGGGAGTCCTTGATGAGCAGTTCTTC; V gene: TRBV5-1; D gene: TRBD2; J gene: TRBJ2-1; CDR3 length: 16
CDR3 protein: CASSSDRGTGSWEQYF; CDR3 DNA: TGTGCCAGCAGCTCAGATCGCGGGACAGGGTCTTGGGAGCAGTACTTC; V gene: TRBV7-8; D gene: TRBD1; J gene: TRBJ2-7; CDR3 length: 16
CDR3 protein: CASSEAGGTGELFF; CDR3 DNA: TGTGCCAGCAGTGAAGCCGGGGGGACCGGGGAGCTGTTTTTT; V gene: TRBV6-1; D gene: TRBD2; J gene: TRBJ2-2; CDR3 length: 14
CDR3 protein: CASSEGQGAVYEQYF; CDR3 DNA: TGTGCCAGCAGTGAGGGACAGGGGGCTGTCTACGAGCAGTACTTC; V gene: TRBV6-1; D gene: TRBD1; J gene: TRBJ2-7; CDR3 length: 15
CDR3 protein: CAWTRSGELFF; CDR3 DNA: TGTGCCTGGACCCGTAGCGGGGAGCTGTTTTTT; V gene: TRBV30; D gene: .; J gene: TRBJ2-2; CDR3 length: 11
CDR3 protein: CASSQYGGYNEQFF; CDR3 DNA: TGCGCCAGCAGCCAATACGGGGGCTACAATGAGCAGTTCTTC; V gene: TRBV4-1; D gene: .; J gene: TRBJ2-1; CDR3 length: 14
CDR3 protein: CASTHTRAGGTGELFF; CDR3 DNA: TGTGCCAGTACCCATACCCGGGCAGGGGGCACCGGGGAGCTGTTTTTT; V gene: TRBV19; D gene: TRBD1; J gene: TRBJ2-2; CDR3 length: 16
CDR3 protein: CASSLWDPGSGANVLTF; CDR3 DNA: TGTGCCAGCAGTTTATGGGACCCGGGGTCTGGGGCCAACGTCCTGACTTTC; V gene: TRBV28; D gene: .; J gene: TRBJ2-6; CDR3 length: 17
CDR3 protein: CASSNRAPGSNQPQHF; CDR3 DNA: TGTGCCAGTAGCAACAGGGCTCCGGGGAGCAATCAGCCCCAGCATTTT; V gene: TRBV19; D gene: .; J gene: TRBJ1-5; CDR3 length: 16
CDR3 protein: CASSLRAGAILNEQFF; CDR3 DNA: TGTGCTAGCAGCTTAAGGGCAGGGGCCATTCTCAATGAGCAGTTCTTC; V gene: TRBV7-7; D gene: .; J gene: TRBJ2-1; CDR3 length: 16
CDR3 protein: CATSRGGLALTDTQYF; CDR3 DNA: TGTGCCACCAGCAGGGGCGGACTAGCGCTCACAGATACGCAGTATTTT; V gene: TRBV15; D gene: TRBD2; J gene: TRBJ2-3; CDR3 length: 16
CDR3 protein: CASSISLGGDRVDYEQYF; CDR3 DNA: TGTGCCAGTAGTATATCATTAGGAGGAGACAGGGTGGACTACGAGCAGTACTTC; V gene: TRBV19; D gene: TRBD1; J gene: TRBJ2-7; CDR3 length: 18